This T cell receptor beta chain emerged from a study of blood T cell repertoires in COVID-19. On the study more broadly: Both acute and convalescent COVID-19 samples were obtained from the United States, Italy and Spain. T cells, B-cell-depleted T cells, or PBMCs provided the cDNA or gDNA that served as material.

In the original analysis: How many nucleated cells were present was estimated from reference gene primer amplification. Repertoires were generated with immunoSEQ multiplex PCR, while TCRdb's copy carries only in-frame clones and drops some. V and J calls and clone size are given by that table; D and trimming were obtained from the DNA. The table shows nearly 95,000 clones, with 70% to 80% occurring only once. V shed 0 bases, J shed 1 base, and the junction held 10 bases outside the gene matches. This CDR3 has 19 amino acids. Germline assignment: CDR1 LGHNA and CDR2 YNFKEQ. The genes are TRBV4-2 and TRBJ2-3; 10 nucleotides agree with TRBD2. Sequences were obtained from peripheral blood. The source of this sequence is a human donor in a cohort sampled during active COVID-19. The CDR3 DNA is TGTGCCAGCAGCCAAGAGTATCTAGCGGGAGTAGCGGGCACAGATACGCAGTATTTT. Residues: CASSQEYLAGVAGTDTQYF.